The present TCR beta chain was sequenced within a study of OX40 agonist ivuxolimab in advanced cancers. Data came from immunoSEQ multiplex PCR; TCRdb stores just in-frame clones and leaves some out. This sample has tens of thousands of clones; approximately 91% occur once, and the top ten carry around 19%. Germline values: CDR1 MDHEN, CDR2 SYDVKM. The CDR3 has 16 amino acids. Trimming pared 6 bases from V and 8 bases from J, leaving 20 bases between. Patients were excluded for autoimmune disease history or systemic immunosuppression. The specimen comprised CD4+ or CD8+ T cells sorted from blood, sampled in a trial of the OX40 agonist ivuxolimab. This chain joins TRBV28 and TRBJ1-6; the D is unclear. The TCR comes from an adult with an advanced solid tumor such as melanoma, head and neck, liver or kidney cancer. The CDR3: CASSSDTLGIDSPLHF. The CDR3 DNA reads as TGTGCCAGCAGCTCCGACACCCTAGGGATAGATTCACCCCTCCACTTT.